A single sample gave rise to the 26 T cell receptor beta chains below, sequenced in a study of beta chain features in type 1 diabetes. Reverse transcription of all isolated RNA meant that expressed TCRB transcripts were sequenced. Method: immunoSEQ multiplex PCR; TCRdb's copy keeps in-frame clones and lacks some. The data show about 930,000 clones, 17% seen once. Sequencing input: naive CD4+ T cells from blood. These receptors were taken from a woman younger than 30 in good health.

This clone was seen more than once but under ten times. The rearrangement links TRBV19 to TRBJ1-5; TRBD1 aligns across 8 bases. V lost 5 bases, J lost 5 bases, and 2 bases stayed unmatched. The CDR3 length is 13 residues. Germline values: CDR1 LNHDA, CDR2 SQIVND (reference sequence). The CDR3 region is CASSGTGYQPQHF. CDR3 nucleotides: TGTGCCAGTAGTGGGACAGGCTATCAGCCCCAGCATTTT. Based on the CDR3 plus reference TRBV19 and TRBJ1-5, the full variable domain is DGGITQSPKYLFRKEGQNVTLSCEQNLNHDAMYWYRQDPGQGLRLIYYSQIVNDFQKGDIAEGYSVSREKKESFPLTVTSAQKNPTAFYLCASSGTGYQPQHFGDGTRLSIL.

The chain is built from TRBV15 and TRBJ2-5; perhaps TRBD1 as D (6 bases). The closer fit of TRBJ2-7 to the DNA end suggests the J call may be wrong. The CDR3 is 14 amino acids. From germline, CDR1 is LNHNV and CDR2 YYDKDF (reference sequence). DNA for the CDR3: TGTGCCACCAGTAGGCCAGGGGTCTCCTACGAGCAGTACTTC. Translating gives CATSRPGVSYEQYF.

The rearrangement uses TRBV28 and TRBJ2-3; 8 nucleotides match TRBD2. The germline V gene encodes CDR1 MDHEN and CDR2 SYDVKM. The trim removed 5 bases at V and 0 bases at J, leaving 10 bases unmatched. This CDR3 comprises 17 residues. CDR3 sequence reads: CASSDALGRASTDTQYF. CDR3 nucleotides: TGTGCCAGCAGTGACGCTCTCGGGAGGGCTAGCACAGATACGCAGTATTTT.

The chain recombines TRBV28 with TRBJ1-2; TRBD1 matches at 7 bases. The CDR3 loop spans 15 amino acids. With V trimmed by 6 bases and J by 6 bases, 13 bases remained unmatched. The germline gives CDR1 MDHEN, CDR2 SYDVKM. CDR3 in amino acids: CASSPGWDSGNGYTF. The CDR3 DNA sequence: TGTGCCAGCAGCCCAGGGTGGGACAGCGGAAATGGCTACACCTTC.

This clone was counted between two and nine times. This chain links TRBV5-1 with TRBJ1-1, with unresolved D. The V and J ends lost 0 bases and 1 base respectively, with 10 bases between them. Germline CDR1 SGHRS, CDR2 YFSETQ. The CDR3 has 15 residues. The CDR3 here is CASSLGSAPNTEAFF. In nucleotides, the CDR3 is TGCGCCAGCAGCTTGGGGTCAGCCCCGAACACTGAAGCTTTCTTT.

A few counts support this clone. The chain is built from TRBV21-1 and TRBJ1-5; TRBD1, the table's D call, was not compared with the DNA. TRBV21-1 is annotated as a pseudogene. The CDR3 length is 15 residues. For the CDR3, the DNA is TGTGCCAGCAGCAAGTGGACAGTAAGCAATCAGCCCCAGCATTTT. Translation gives CASSKWTVSNQPQHF.

CDR3 nucleotide sequence: TGCGCCAGCAGCCTCGCCGCGGACCTTGCAACTAATGAAAAACTGTTTTTT. It codes for CASSLAADLATNEKLFF. The V gene is TRBV4-3, the J gene TRBJ1-4; unclear D gene. Germline CDR1 and CDR2: LGHNA and YSLEER. The V end was cut by 4 bases, the J end by 0 bases, with 15 bases between. This CDR3 region has 17 residues.

Only a few counts were recorded for this clone. V usage is TRBV4-1 and J usage is TRBJ2-7, with TRBD1 as a possible D gene (6 bases). From germline, CDR1 is MGHRA and CDR2 YSYEKL. The V and J ends lost 0 bases and 6 bases respectively, with 18 bases between them. The length of the CDR3 is 16 residues. CDR3: CASSQEIRGGKIEQYF. The CDR3 DNA reads TGCGCCAGCAGCCAAGAGATCCGAGGGGGTAAGATCGAGCAGTACTTC.

This clone came up a few times. The V call is TRBV21-1, the J call TRBJ1-2. TRBV21-1 is a recognized pseudogene. The CDR3 loop spans 15 amino acids. For the CDR3, the DNA is TGTGCCAGCAGCAAAGGAAAAGAAGGGTCCTATGGCTACACCTTC. Protein product: CASSKGKEGSYGYTF.

The chain has TRBV6-1 and TRBJ2-1; maybe TRBD1 (6 bases). V was clipped by 4 bases and J by 5 bases, with 12 bases between them. Per germline, CDR1 MNHNS and CDR2 SASEGT. This CDR3 contains 14 residues. This CDR3 is CASSARDTNNEQFF. In DNA, the CDR3 is TGTGCCAGCAGTGCCCGGGACACAAACAATGAGCAGTTCTTC.

The rearrangement joins TRBV6-6 to TRBJ2-1; the D gene is possibly TRBD1 (5 bases). The CDR3 is 15 amino acids. V was clipped by 2 bases and J by 3 bases, with 11 bases between them. The germline V gene has CDR1 MNHNY and CDR2 SVGAGI (reference sequence). CDR3 protein: CASSYDSLSYNEQFF. CDR3 coding DNA: TGTGCCAGCAGTTACGACAGCCTTAGCTACAATGAGCAGTTCTTC.

This chain joins TRBV18 and TRBJ2-7; D unclear. Germline lookup yields CDR1 KGHSH and CDR2 LQKENI. The V end was cut by 6 bases, the J end by 6 bases, with 15 bases between. This CDR3 is 13 amino acids long. The CDR3 coding sequence is TGTGCCAGCTCGTGGGGTAGGAGTCGCGAGCAGTACTTC. This codes for CASSWGRSREQYF.

This CDR3 is CSVGRRFGYNEQFF. The CDR3 nucleotides read TGCAGCGTTGGGCGTAGGTTCGGGTACAATGAGCAGTTCTTC. The rearrangement joins TRBV29-1 to TRBJ2-1; D not resolved. The ends were cut back, 4 bases at V and 4 bases at J, with 14 bases in the middle. Per germline, CDR1 SQVTM and CDR2 ANQGSEA. The CDR3 length is 14 residues.

The CDR3 here is CASRGPAGGHEQYF. As DNA, the CDR3 is TGTGCCAGTAGGGGCCCGGCGGGAGGGCACGAGCAGTACTTC. The chain carries TRBV19 and TRBJ2-7; TRBD2 matches at 9 bases. J lost 5 bases, V lost 6 bases, and 8 bases had no gene match. Looked up from germline, CDR1 is LNHDA and CDR2 is SQIVND (reference sequence). The CDR3 covers 14 residues. The entire variable domain, with the rest obtained from reference TRBV19 and TRBJ2-7, is as follows: DGGITQSPKYLFRKEGQNVTLSCEQNLNHDAMYWYRQDPGQGLRLIYYSQIVNDFQKGDIAEGYSVSREKKESFPLTVTSAQKNPTAFYLCASRGPAGGHEQYFGPGTRLTVT.

This clone turned up a few times. This sequence joins TRBV18 and TRBJ2-1; 11 bases align to TRBD2. Trimming cost V 3 bases and J 9 bases; bases outside gene matches: 7. CDR3 length: 15 amino acids. CDR1 and CDR2 (germline): KGHSH, LQKENI. This CDR3 reads CASSPTSGSLGEQFF. The CDR3 DNA is TGTGCCAGCTCACCCACTAGCGGGAGTTTGGGTGAGCAGTTCTTC.

This clone has more than one count but fewer than ten. Written as DNA, the CDR3 is TGTGCCAGCAGCTTGTGGGGGGTGTCCTACAATGAGCAGTTCTTC. Translated, it gives CASSLWGVSYNEQFF. The chain couples TRBV5-4 to TRBJ2-1, with D tentatively TRBD2 (6 bases). V was cut by 1 base and J by 1 base, with 9 bases left in between. Germline loops: CDR1 SGHNT, CDR2 YYREEE (reference sequence). The CDR3 contains 15 residues.

DNA for the CDR3: TGTGCCAGCAGCTTTTACGTAAAGACTTTAGACATTCAGTACTTC. It specifies CASSFYVKTLDIQYF. This rearrangement joins TRBV7-3 to TRBJ2-4; D not certain. The V gene's germline CDR1 is SGHTA and CDR2 FQGTGA. This CDR3 is 15 amino acids long. V lost 3 bases, J lost 8 bases, and 17 bases lay in between.

CDR3 nucleotides: TGCAGCGTCAAAGGTGGGCAGGGAGTCAGCACAGATACGCAGTATTTT. The encoded protein is CSVKGGQGVSTDTQYF. The chain has TRBV29-1 and TRBJ2-3; either TRBD1 or TRBD2 may supply D (5 bases each). The V and J ends lost 6 bases and 0 bases respectively, with 19 bases between them. Germline CDR1 and CDR2: SQVTM and ANQGSEA. The CDR3 is made up of 16 amino acids.

This clone was detected a few times. The rearrangement uses TRBV9 and TRBJ2-3; maybe TRBD2 (6 bases). V shed 0 bases and J shed 0 bases, with 11 bases lying between them. In germline, CDR1 is SGDLS, CDR2 YYNGEE. This CDR3 is 16 amino acids long. In nucleotides, the CDR3 is TGTGCCAGCAGCGTAGCCGGAGGGACTAGCACAGATACGCAGTATTTT. Translated, it gives CASSVAGGTSTDTQYF.

The rearrangement joins TRBV27 to TRBJ2-2, with D possibly being TRBD1 (7 bases). The CDR3 is 15 residues long. Trimming left V 5 bases short and J 4 bases short, with 14 bases between. The germline V gene has CDR1 MNHEY and CDR2 SMNVEV (reference sequence). The CDR3 reads CASSRRDSLTGELFF. The CDR3 nucleotides are TGTGCCAGCAGTAGGAGGGACAGCCTCACCGGGGAGCTGTTTTTT.

This clone was recorded a few times. The chain combines TRBV5-1 with TRBJ2-6; D remains unclear. Germline CDR1 and CDR2: SGHRS and YFSETQ. The CDR3 is 15 residues long. V was pared by 4 bases and J by 0 bases, with 8 bases between. The chain's CDR3 is CASSLPPSGANVLTF. CDR3 nucleotide sequence: TGCGCCAGCAGCCTTCCCCCCTCTGGGGCCAACGTCCTGACTTTC.

The table lists this clone with a few counts. The chain uses TRBV18 and TRBJ1-2, with D possibly matching TRBD1 (6 bases). The CDR3 has 15 residues. V lost 2 bases, J lost 4 bases, and 14 bases lay in between. The germline CDR1 and CDR2 sequences are KGHSH and LQKENI. In DNA form, the CDR3 reads TGTGCCAGCTCACCAGACCTCGACAGGTTCTATGGCTACACCTTC. Its translation: CASSPDLDRFYGYTF. The full variable domain, completed using reference TRBV18 and TRBJ1-2, is NAGVMQNPRHLVRRRGQEARLRCSPMKGHSHVYWYRQLPEEGLKFMVYLQKENIIDESGMPKERFSAEFPKEGPSILRIQQVVRGDSAAYFCASSPDLDRFYGYTFGSGTRLTVV.

This clone was detected a few times. V is TRBV2 and J is TRBJ2-7; 7 bases match TRBD2. The J segment lost 5 bases and the V segment lost 3 bases, leaving 10 bases of the junction unmatched. Germline V lookup: CDR1 SNHLY, CDR2 FYNNEI. The CDR3 is 15 amino acids. The CDR3 nucleotides read TGTGCCAGCAGTGATACGCCGGGAGGTTACGACGAGCAGTACTTC. Its translation: CASSDTPGGYDEQYF.

This chain's CDR3 is CSVKTRAGLAIKDTQYF. CDR3 in DNA: TGCAGCGTTAAGACCAGGGCGGGACTAGCGATAAAAGATACGCAGTATTTT. The J gene is TRBJ2-3, the V gene TRBV29-1; 10 nucleotides align to TRBD2. V shed 5 bases and J 5 bases; nucleotides not matched to a gene: 16. Germline values: CDR1 SQVTM, CDR2 ANQGSEA. This CDR3 comprises 17 residues.

This clone was counted only a few times. V usage is TRBV27 and J usage is TRBJ1-2, with D perhaps matching TRBD1 (6 bases). This CDR3 region has 15 residues. From germline, CDR1 is MNHEY and CDR2 SMNVEV (reference sequence). V was trimmed by 4 bases and J by 7 bases, leaving 19 bases between them. CDR3 protein: CASSWNQGQIGGYTF. DNA for the CDR3: TGTGCCAGCAGTTGGAACCAGGGGCAAATCGGTGGCTACACCTTC.

This clone turned up a few times. This rearrangement joins TRBV7-2 to TRBJ2-5; no firm D call. The CDR3 has 14 amino acids. CDR1 is SGHTA and CDR2 is FQGNSA in the germline V gene. V dropped 9 bases and J dropped 5 bases, with 19 bases sitting between them. CDR3: CASKLTAQEETQYF. As DNA, the CDR3 is TGTGCCAGTAAACTCACGGCCCAGGAGGAGACCCAGTACTTC.